A single sample is the source of the 8 T cell receptor beta chains below, sequenced in a study of blood T cell repertoires in COVID-19. Libraries were prepared by immunoSEQ multiplex PCR; TCRdb keeps only in-frame clonotypes and omits some of them. The sample has about 63,000 clones; roughly 80% are singletons. Material for sequencing was PBMCs or T cells enriched from blood (not recorded which). The receptors originated from a woman aged 40 to 55 with acute COVID-19.

This clone appeared a few times. This sequence joins TRBV13 and TRBJ2-5; 8 bases fit TRBD2. Germline assignment: CDR1 PRHDT and CDR2 FYEKMQ (reference sequence). With V trimmed by 3 bases and J by 2 bases, 5 bases remained unmatched. The CDR3 spans 15 residues. The CDR3 DNA reads as TGTGCCAGCAGCTTTGTACGCGGGGGGCAAGAGACCCAGTACTTC. Translation gives CASSFVRGGQETQYF.

This chain uses TRBV6-5 with TRBJ1-6; 8 bases are shared with TRBD1. The germline V gene has CDR1 MNHEY and CDR2 SVGAGI. The CDR3 loop spans 15 amino acids. V gave up 6 bases and J gave up 5 bases; unmatched junction bases: 6. The CDR3 coding sequence is TGTGCCAGCAGCGCGGACAGGGTGAATAATTCACCCCTCCACTTT. Protein: CASSADRVNNSPLHF.

The gene calls are TRBV29-1 and TRBJ2-1; D perhaps matches TRBD1 (6 bases). This CDR3 region has 14 residues. V dropped 3 bases and J dropped 7 bases, with 16 bases sitting between them. CDR1 and CDR2 from the germline V gene are SQVTM and ANQGSEA. The CDR3 nucleotides read TGCAGCGTTGATACCGAGACAGGTATGAATGAGCAGTTCTTC. Protein sequence: CSVDTETGMNEQFF.

V gene TRBV9 combines with J gene TRBJ2-5; TRBD1 might be the D (6 bases). This CDR3 is 15 amino acids long. V dropped 4 bases and J dropped 1 base, with 14 bases sitting between them. The germline V gene encodes CDR1 SGDLS and CDR2 YYNGEE. Written as DNA, the CDR3 is TGTGCCAGCAGCCCCCACCAGGGGAGCCAAGAGACCCAGTACTTC. This gives the protein CASSPHQGSQETQYF.

The chain combines TRBV25-1 with TRBJ2-7; 8 nucleotides match TRBD1. This CDR3 spans 13 amino acids. Unmatched junction bases numbered 1, after V lost 3 bases and J lost 3 bases. CDR1 and CDR2 from the germline V gene are MGHDK and SYGVNS. The CDR3 reads CASSDDRGYEQYV. The CDR3 nucleotides are TGTGCCAGCAGTGACGACAGGGGCTACGAGCAGTACGTC.

This clone was found once. The rearrangement links TRBV5-1 to TRBJ2-7, with D tentatively TRBD1 (6 bases). The CDR3 spans 14 residues. Germline V CDR1 and CDR2: SGHRS, YFSETQ. The V and J ends lost 2 bases and 1 base respectively, with 10 bases between them. DNA for the CDR3: TGCGCCAGCAGCTTTGACAGGCGATCCTACGAGCAGTACTTC. Translating it yields CASSFDRRSYEQYF. Supplemented by reference TRBV5-1 and TRBJ2-7, the full variable domain reads KAGVTQTPRYLIKTRGQQVTLSCSPISGHRSVSWYQQTPGQGLQFLFEYFSETQRNKGNFPGRFSGRQFSNSRSEMNVSTLELGDSALYLCASSFDRRSYEQYFGPGTRLTVT.

The V call is TRBV5-1, the J call TRBJ2-5; TRBD2 matches at 9 bases. V dropped 5 bases and J dropped 4; count of bases not matched to a gene: 9. This CDR3 comprises 15 residues. Germline CDR1 SGHRS, CDR2 YFSETQ. CDR3 nucleotide sequence: TGCGCCAGCAGTCCCGGGACTAGCTTGGGAGAGACCCAGTACTTC. Amino acid sequence: CASSPGTSLGETQYF.

This chain connects TRBV6-2 or TRBV6-3 to TRBJ1-5; 9 positions match TRBD1. Trimming at V came to 4 bases and at J to 1 base, leaving 11 bases not matched to a gene. Germline values: CDR1 MNHEY, CDR2 SVGEGT. This CDR3 has 18 residues. This CDR3 is CASSFGQGLGRSNQPQHF. The CDR3, as DNA: TGTGCCAGCAGTTTTGGACAGGGGCTGGGTAGGAGCAATCAGCCCCAGCATTTT.